Listed below are T cell receptor beta chains from one sample, sequenced in a study of a mutant IDH1 vaccine in newly diagnosed glioma. Some clones are missing from TCRdb's copy, which holds only in-frame ones; the method was immunoSEQ multiplex PCR. This sample has roughly 70,000 clones; around 85% occur once, and the top ten carry around 8.2%. Which antigens these TCRs recognize remains unknown. The specimen was PBMCs, collected from a glioma patient whose treatment included an IDH1 peptide vaccine. The receptors shown here come from a woman between 50 and 59 years old with glioma. The CDR3 runs from the conserved cysteine through the conserved F or W. The size of a clone is reported for some rows only, either as once, few or many, or as a class for expanded clones.

>TRBJ1-1|NA|TRBV7-2
CASSLEVTNGREAFF
>TRBJ1-1|few|TRBV6-1
CASSDKNTEAFF
>TRBJ2-5|NA|TRBV9
CASSAGGKETQYF
>TRBJ1-2|NA|TRBV29-1
CSVLGTAANYGYTF
>TRBJ1-6|NA|TRBV27
CASSLIQGGDSPLHF
>TRBJ1-1|NA|TRBV13
CASSLRGGGQNTEAFF
>TRBJ1-5|NA|TRBV7-2
CASSQGNSNQPQHF
>TRBJ2-2|NA|TRBV27
CASSLGGAGELFF
>TRBJ2-7|NA|TRBV9
CASSERQGSAYEQYF
>TRBJ1-1|NA|TRBV20-1
CSARSTEAFF
>TRBJ1-2|NA|TRBV5-4
CASSPAPMPNYGYTF
>TRBJ2-5|NA|TRBV5-4
CASNRGATSGGAWETQYF
>TRBJ1-2|NA|TRBV30
CAWSRDRGYGYTF
>TRBJ2-7|NA|TRBV19
CASSRTESYEQYF
>TRBJ1-5|NA|TRBV27
CASSLRGDNQPQHF
>TRBJ1-6|NA|TRBV9
CASQRETAKNSPLHF
>TRBJ1-2|NA|TRBV19
CASSLQGLGYTF